Detailed here is one T cell receptor beta chain. The specificity of this receptor is unknown. Base qualities are not at hand, and no much larger clone is one base apart. This record comes from a study of blood T cell repertoires in COVID-19 (dated by TCRdb to 2020 to 2022). For context, the study as a whole: Samples covering the acute and convalescent phases of COVID-19 were provided by collaborators in the United States, Italy and Spain. The material from the prospective study consisted of cDNA or gDNA derived from T cells, B-cell-depleted T cells, or PBMCs. The dataset comprised deeply sampled blood TCRbeta repertoires from subjects exposed to, actively infected with, or recovered from COVID-19. The repertoires were released in a freely available public database intended as a resource for research on the immune response to SARS-CoV-2. Samples came from the ongoing ImmuneRACE study (first 160 participants) plus 1,254 subjects from 6 global collaborators. Sample metadata almost always included a de-identified subject ID, COVID-19 status, age in years and sex. HLA class I and class II types, where available, came from metadata supplied by the sample provider rather than from assay-based typing.

Study-wide findings and limitations: How much clinical and demographic metadata was included differed by source and by participant, and the metadata was provided uncurated.

Each collaborating institution followed its own protocols to collect whole blood in K2EDTA tubes. For TCRbeta analysis, collaborators shipped samples in one of three forms: frozen whole blood, isolated PBMCs, or DNA extracted from either of those sample types. The immunoSEQ Assay, a bias-controlled multiplex PCR, was used to amplify TCRbeta CDR3 regions from genomic DNA. The published analysis was carried out like this. The number of nucleated cells in each sample was estimated by amplification of reference gene primers within the assay. To quantify the absolute abundance of each unique TCRbeta CDR3 rearrangement, sequence reads were collapsed and filtered. For each sample, productive Simpson clonality was calculated as the square root of Simpson's diversity index across productive rearrangements. What TCRdb holds here is the immuneACCESS table cut down to in-frame rearrangements. Part of the clones is not present; checked against another copy, under half of the missing clones reflect an unresolved V gene, and the others are unexplained. V and J calls and clone size come straight from that table; D and trimming were deduced from the DNA. Present in this sample are approximately 140,000 clones, 80% to 90% of which were seen just once. The top ten clones comprise approximately 6.2% of the sample.

V lost 7 bases and J lost 0 bases, and the count of bases not matched to a germline gene is 5. According to the germline V gene, CDR1 reads MDHEN and CDR2 reads SYDVKM. Reading from cysteine to phenylalanine, the CDR3 counts 15 amino acids. Only the CDR3 region is kept as DNA, spanning 45 bases read in frame from base 1. The chain is made from TRBV28 and TRBJ1-4; 7 junctional bases match TRBD1. This sequence originates from an elderly man with acute or convalescent COVID-19. Sequencing was done on a sample of peripheral blood. In nucleotide form, the sequence is TGTGCCAGCAAGACAGGGACGGCAACTAATGAAAAACTGTTTTTT. Protein translation: CASKTGTATNEKLFF.